These 12 T cell receptor beta chains share one sample of origin, sequenced in a study of beta chain features in type 1 diabetes. Every bit of the isolated RNA underwent reverse transcription, so sequencing read expressed TCRB transcripts. The data were produced by immunoSEQ multiplex PCR, yet TCRdb's version contains in-frame clones alone and is incomplete. Found here are about 410,000 clones, approximately 15% of them singletons; the top ten hold about 0.04%. The sample comprised naive CD4+ T cells from blood. The receptors shown here come from a man aged 30-40 years in good health.

This clone turned up a few times. The chain links TRBV18 to TRBJ1-3; D ambiguous. This CDR3 is built from 14 residues. The V gene's germline CDR1 is KGHSH and CDR2 LQKENI. V was shortened by 5 bases and J by 4 bases, with 12 bases between the two germline ends. CDR3 loop: CASSAKPPGNTIYF. The CDR3 DNA follows: TGTGCCAGCTCAGCGAAGCCCCCGGGAAACACCATATATTTT.

The chain links TRBV5-6 to TRBJ2-3; 9 positions match TRBD2. J gave up 2 bases and V 0 bases, and 7 bases lay outside the gene matches. CDR3 length: 17 amino acids. Per the germline V gene, CDR1 is SGHDT and CDR2 is YYEEEE. The CDR3 sequence is CASSLATTSGYTDTQYF. CDR3 nucleotides: TGTGCCAGCAGCTTGGCTACGACTAGCGGATACACAGATACGCAGTATTTT.

The chain is built from TRBV13 and TRBJ1-1; 10 nucleotides line up with TRBD1. Germline V gives CDR1 PRHDT, CDR2 FYEKMQ (reference sequence). Unmatched junction bases numbered 4, after V lost 6 bases and J lost 9 bases. The CDR3 loop spans 12 amino acids. In DNA form, the CDR3 reads TGTGCCAGCAGGGACAGGGGGAGGAAAGCTTTCTTT. Protein sequence: CASRDRGRKAFF.

The table lists this clone with a few counts. The genes are TRBV10-3 and TRBJ1-2, with 7 bases aligning to TRBD1. Germline V CDR1 and CDR2: ENHRY, SYGVKD. Trimming cost V 5 bases and J 4 bases; bases outside gene matches: 7. The CDR3 extends over 14 amino acids. Written as DNA, the CDR3 is TGTGCCATCAGTCCAGGACAGGCCGCCTATGGCTACACCTTC. This translates into CAISPGQAAYGYTF.

The V call is TRBV9, the J call TRBJ1-1; 7 nucleotides agree with TRBD1. The CDR3 runs 13 residues. Germline CDR1 is SGDLS and CDR2 is YYNGEE. The trim removed 3 bases at V and 4 bases at J, leaving 3 bases unmatched. The CDR3 here is CASSATGTTEAFF. The CDR3 DNA sequence: TGTGCCAGCAGCGCGACAGGGACCACTGAAGCTTTCTTT.

The V call is TRBV5-6, the J call TRBJ2-5, with D perhaps TRBD2 (6 bases). Trimming pared 3 bases from V and 5 bases from J, leaving 17 bases between. Germline loops: CDR1 SGHDT, CDR2 YYEEEE. CDR3 length: 15 residues. CDR3 bases: TGTGCCAGCAGCTCCCCGGGACTCCCTGGGGAGACCCAGTACTTC. It codes for CASSSPGLPGETQYF.

The chain combines TRBV10-3 with TRBJ2-1; D is unclear. V shed 6 bases and J shed 7 bases, with 10 bases lying between them. The CDR3 runs 12 residues. Germline V CDR1 and CDR2: ENHRY, SYGVKD. The CDR3 region has the DNA TGTGCCATCAGCTGGCTACGAAATGAGCAGTTCTTC. As protein: CAISWLRNEQFF.

This clone occurred a few times. The chain has TRBV19 and TRBJ2-3, with 10 bases identical to TRBD1. The CDR3 is made up of 14 amino acids. The ends lost 3 bases at V and 4 bases at J; junction bases unmatched: 1. The germline gives CDR1 LNHDA, CDR2 SQIVND (reference sequence). As DNA, the CDR3 is TGTGCCAGTAGTATTGGGACAGGGGCAGATACGCAGTATTTT. This sequence encodes CASSIGTGADTQYF. The full variable domain, in which reference TRBV19 and TRBJ2-3 provide the parts outside the CDR3, is DGGITQSPKYLFRKEGQNVTLSCEQNLNHDAMYWYRQDPGQGLRLIYYSQIVNDFQKGDIAEGYSVSREKKESFPLTVTSAQKNPTAFYLCASSIGTGADTQYFGPGTRLTVL.

In this sample, this clone turned up a few times. This chain connects TRBV7-2 to TRBJ2-5; 7 bases agree with TRBD2. The CDR3 contains 14 residues. The V gene end was trimmed by 6 bases and the J gene end by 2 bases; junction bases not matched to a gene: 6. CDR1 SGHTA and CDR2 FQGNSA come from the germline V gene. In nucleotides, the CDR3 is TGTGCCAGCAGTCTAGCGGTTAGTCAAGAGACCCAGTACTTC. Its protein is CASSLAVSQETQYF.

This clone was counted between two and nine times. The CDR3 here is CASNRVFSTDTQYF. The CDR3 nucleotides read TGCGCCAGCAATCGGGTTTTTAGCACAGATACGCAGTATTTT. The V gene is TRBV4-1, the J gene TRBJ2-3; D is unresolved. The V gene's germline CDR1 is MGHRA and CDR2 YSYEKL. V was pared by 7 bases and J by 0 bases, with 11 bases between. The CDR3 spans 14 residues.

The gene calls are TRBV5-6 and TRBJ1-1, with D tentatively TRBD1 (6 bases). The V end was cut by 1 base, the J end by 0 bases, with 10 bases between. The germline gives CDR1 SGHDT, CDR2 YYEEEE. The CDR3 loop spans 15 amino acids. The CDR3 sequence is CASSLRTVMNTEAFF. CDR3 bases: TGTGCCAGCAGCTTGAGGACAGTAATGAACACTGAAGCTTTCTTT.

This chain's CDR3 is CAWSATSGWTEAFF. The CDR3 bases are TGTGCCTGGAGTGCGACGTCGGGGTGGACTGAAGCTTTCTTT. The genes are TRBV30 and TRBJ1-1; unclear D gene. Germline CDR1 GTSNPN, CDR2 SVGIG (reference sequence). The CDR3 has 14 residues. V shed 1 base and J shed 5 bases, with 14 bases lying between them.